This TCR beta chain is drawn from a study of shared clonotypes between healthy human individuals. Data came from immunoSEQ multiplex PCR; TCRdb stores just in-frame clones and leaves some out. The top ten clones hold around 0.4% of a sample with roughly 2,500,000 clones, roughly 93% of them seen once. This clone has more than one count but fewer than ten. CDR1 is SGHKS, CDR2 YYEKEE, per germline (reference sequence). Unmatched junction bases numbered 8, after V lost 2 bases and J lost 2 bases. The length of the CDR3 is 16 residues. The chain couples TRBV5-5 to TRBJ1-1; TRBD1 aligns across 8 bases. This receptor was taken from a man between 18 and 35 years old in good health. Some clones in this sample may be carry-over from other donors' samples. Sequenced: naive CD4+ T cells from PBMCs. The subset denotes: CD45RA+ positively selected. Here the CDR3 reads CASSFKTGERNTEAFF. In DNA, the CDR3 is TGTGCCAGCAGCTTCAAGACAGGGGAACGAAACACTGAAGCTTTCTTT.